The clone carrying this T cell receptor (beta chain) has more than one count but fewer than ten. The antigen remains undetermined. The CDR3 covers 15 residues. The V end lost 0 bases, the J end lost 0 bases, and 6 bases lay between the germline ends. Germline CDR1 is MRHNA and CDR2 is SNTAGT. The record originates from a study of CD8 T cells in ankylosing spondylitis. TCRdb re-analysed the 5' RACE reads in MiXCR, keeping a single row per CDR3 protein. This sample has approximately 350,000 distinct CDR3 sequences, with roughly 22% found just once. Overall study findings and caveats: Matched synovial fluid from ankylosing spondylitis patients was reported to be enriched for disease-linked clones.

Sequenced input: blood, either unsorted or a sorted T cell fraction (not recorded which). V gene TRBV6-4 combines with J gene TRBJ2-1, with D perhaps TRBD1 (6 bases). The receptor was derived from a male donor with ankylosing spondylitis or in good health (not recorded which). CDR3 residues: CASSDSQGSYNEQFF. The CDR3 DNA reads as TGTGCCAGCAGTGACTCACAGGGCTCCTACAATGAGCAGTTCTTC.